What follows is one T cell receptor (beta chain) and its context. The antigen is not known. The sample comes from a study of T cell responses to AZD1222 COVID-19 vaccine. Study outcomes and limitations: A mostly white British donor set with more females was recruited, and clonal diversity was possibly underestimated.

The table came from immunoSEQ multiplex PCR; TCRdb's copy has only in-frame clones and leaves some out. The sample holds about 120,000 clones, just over 85% seen once. The specimen comprised peripheral blood, sampled on day 0 of AZD1222 vaccination. This clonotype originated in an adult in good health.

The chain's CDR3 is CASSPPSRDHLTGEQYF. DNA of the CDR3: TGTGCCAGCAGCCCACCCTCCCGGGACCATTTAACCGGGGAGCAGTACTTC. The chain is built from TRBV7-9 and TRBJ2-7; D assignment may be TRBD1 or TRBD2 (5 bases each). The CDR3 is 17 residues long. The germline V and J ends were trimmed by 5 bases and 7 bases, with 27 bases remaining between them. CDR1 is SEHNR, CDR2 FQNEAQ, per germline (reference sequence).